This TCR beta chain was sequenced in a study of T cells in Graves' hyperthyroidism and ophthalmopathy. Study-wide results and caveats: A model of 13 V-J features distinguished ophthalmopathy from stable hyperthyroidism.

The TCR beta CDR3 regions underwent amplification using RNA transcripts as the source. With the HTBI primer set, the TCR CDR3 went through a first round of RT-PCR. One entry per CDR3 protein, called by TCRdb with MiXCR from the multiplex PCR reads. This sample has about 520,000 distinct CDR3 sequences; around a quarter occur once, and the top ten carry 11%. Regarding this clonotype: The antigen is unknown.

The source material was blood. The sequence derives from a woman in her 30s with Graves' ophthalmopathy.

CDR3 region: CASSAGQGKQPQHF. CDR3 nucleotide sequence: TGTGCCAGTAGCGCCGGACAGGGAAAACAGCCCCAGCATTTT. V and J are TRBV19 and TRBJ1-5; 8 bases are a match to TRBD1. The V segment lost 6 bases and the J segment 7 bases; nucleotides outside the gene matches: 8. The CDR3 has 14 residues. Germline-derived CDR1 and CDR2 are LNHDA and SQIVND (reference sequence).